These 10 T cell receptor beta chains came from one sample sequenced in a study of tumor-infiltrating lymphocytes in primary liver carcinoma. With a constant-region primer, TCR beta cDNA was made from about 0.5 ug of total RNA. Library construction for TCR beta comprised three nested multiplex PCR rounds performed with slightly modified ARM-PCR. In the first two PCR rounds, TRBV1-TRBV30 forward primers were paired with a C-beta reverse primer, and each round lasted approximately 9 cycles. TCRdb passed the multiplex PCR reads through MiXCR, listing each CDR3 protein once. The data contain approximately 330,000 distinct CDR3 sequences, less than 75% of them singletons. Germline DNA was also extracted, while the blood RNA originated from unsorted whole blood. Sequencing input: peripheral blood. Receptor source: a middle-aged man with primary liver carcinoma and hepatitis B virus infection.

This chain uses TRBV11-2 with TRBJ2-1; D gene uncertain. CDR1 and CDR2 from the germline V gene are SGHAT and FQNNGV. This CDR3 is built from 16 residues. Deletions cut 5 bases from V and 6 bases from J, with 20 bases between. The CDR3: CASSPYTSYQTNEQFF. In DNA, the CDR3 is TGTGCCAGCAGCCCATATACATCTTACCAAACCAATGAGCAGTTCTTC.

Comments on this clonotype: The CDR3 end shows no conserved phenylalanine or tryptophan, and so a read error is likely. Here the CDR3 reads CSVEPLGEKLFY. CDR3 DNA sequence: TGCAGCGTTGAGCCCCTTGGCGAAAAACTGTTTTAT. V usage is TRBV29-1 and J usage is TRBJ1-4; no firm D call. This CDR3 spans 12 amino acids. V lost 3 bases and J lost 8, with 10 bases in between. The germline V gene encodes CDR1 SQVTM and CDR2 ANQGSEA.

Concerning this clonotype itself: This may arise from a read error, as a much more abundant clone is one base away. The chain employs TRBV12-3 or TRBV12-4 and TRBJ1-5, with 8 bases identical to TRBD1. CDR3 length equals 13 residues. CDR3 in amino acids: CASSQGARQPHHF. CDR3 DNA sequence: TGTGCCAGCAGTCAGGGGGCCCGGCAGCCCCATCATTTT.

Concerning this clonotype itself: Just one base apart from a much larger clone, this may be a read error. The rearrangement links TRBV6-2 or TRBV6-3 to TRBJ2-5; unclear D gene. V lost 5 bases and J lost 7, with 8 bases in between. Germline lookup yields CDR1 MNHEY and CDR2 SVGEGT. CDR3 size: 11 residues. CDR3 sequence reads: CASSLLVTQYF. The CDR3 bases are TGTGCCAGCAGTCTTTTAGTGACCCAGTACTTC.

On this clonotype: This could be a read error, since a much larger clone is one nucleotide away. The CDR3 carries no conserved terminal phenylalanine or tryptophan, so it likely arises from a read error. This rearrangement joins TRBV6-5 to TRBJ2-7, with 12 bases matching TRBD2. V was pared by 6 bases and J by 4 bases, with 7 bases of the junction left unmatched. Germline assignment: CDR1 MNHEY and CDR2 SVGAGI. The CDR3 length is 15 residues. CDR3 sequence reads: CASRSLAGGPYEQYL. DNA of the CDR3: TGTGCCAGCAGGTCCCTAGCGGGAGGGCCGTACGAGCAGTACCTC.

This clonotype was picked up many times. This sequence joins TRBV11-1 and TRBJ2-3, with D maybe TRBD2 (5 bases). This CDR3 has 14 residues. Germline V gene data show CDR1 as SGHAT and CDR2 as FQDESV (reference sequence). Trimming pared 5 bases from V and 2 bases from J, leaving 11 bases between. DNA for the CDR3: TGTGCCAGCAGCCGGACTCCCGACACAGATACGCAGTATTTT. Translating gives CASSRTPDTDTQYF. Full variable domain (remainder filled in from reference TRBV11-1 and TRBJ2-3): EAEVAQSPRYKITEKSQAVAFWCDPISGHATLYWYRQILGQGPELLVQFQDESVVDDSQLPKDRFSAERLKGVDSTLKIQPAELGDSAMYLCASSRTPDTDTQYFGPGTRLTVL.

A remark on this clonotype: With a much larger clone just one base away, this may be a read error. The chain joins TRBV5-5 to TRBJ2-3; 8 bases line up with TRBD2. Germline V gene sequence: CDR1 SGHKS, CDR2 YYEKEE (reference sequence). The CDR3 is 14 residues long. The CDR3 sequence: CAISRTSWTDTQYF. The CDR3 nucleotides are TGTGCCATCAGCAGGACTAGCTGGACAGATACGCAGTATTTT.

Note on this clonotype: It may be a read error: a sequence one base away is much more abundant. The V gene is TRBV5-7, the J gene TRBJ1-5, with 8 bases fitting TRBD1. TRBV5-7 is designated an ORF whose function remains uncertain. The CDR3 length is 17 residues. CDR3 in amino acids: CASSSTGQDISNQSQHF. The CDR3 DNA reads TGTGCCAGCAGCAGTACGGGACAGGACATTAGCAATCAGTCCCAGCATTTT.

The chain has TRBV10-3 and TRBJ2-7; D not certain. The V end was cut by 2 bases, the J end by 3 bases, with 8 bases between. CDR1 is ENHRY and CDR2 is SYGVKD in the germline V gene. CDR3 length: 13 amino acids. CDR3 in amino acids: CAISEGSIYEQYF. The CDR3 region has the DNA TGTGCCATCAGTGAGGGTTCCATCTACGAGCAGTACTTC.

In its sample, this clonotype was seen once. The junction shows a germline mismatch at one end, possibly a read error. V gene TRBV11-2 combines with J gene TRBJ2-2; D uncertain. Germline assignment: CDR1 SGHAT and CDR2 FQNNGV. The CDR3 consists of 11 residues. Here the CDR3 reads CACSFAGELFF. The CDR3 nucleotides are TGTGCCTGCAGCTTCGCCGGTGAGCTGTTTTTT.